Listed below are T cell receptor beta chains from one sample, sequenced in a study of Ad26.COV2.S vaccination and SARS-CoV-2 variants. Assay: immunoSEQ multiplex PCR; the TCRdb copy retains only in-frame clones and omits some. The table includes about 350,000 clones, 65% to 90% detected once. Material: peripheral blood, obtained in a trial of Ad26.COV2.S vaccine versus placebo. These receptors were obtained from a person between 18 and 60 years old who received the Ad26.COV2.S COVID-19 vaccine or a placebo. Both conserved end residues are part of each CDR3. Each record gives: V gene, J gene, CDR3 protein.

V: TRBV18; J: TRBJ1-6; CDR3: CASSPDGQADSYNSPLHF
V: TRBV4-3; J: TRBJ2-3; CDR3: CASSQEASSYTSTDTQYF
V: TRBV29-1; J: TRBJ1-6; CDR3: CSAREGMSPLHF
V: TRBV4-1; J: TRBJ2-3; CDR3: CASSHPPGGADTQYF
V: TRBV12-3/TRBV12-4; J: TRBJ1-3; CDR3: CASRDISGNTIYF
V: TRBV19; J: TRBJ2-1; CDR3: CASSIIRGPQGHEQFF
V: TRBV7-2; J: TRBJ2-3; CDR3: CASSLGWRGADTQYF
V: TRBV28; J: TRBJ1-2; CDR3: CATVTMNYGYTF
V: TRBV19; J: TRBJ1-1; CDR3: CASSHDGSNTEAFF
V: TRBV27; J: TRBJ2-7; CDR3: CASSLRQGYHEQYF
V: TRBV27; J: TRBJ2-1; CDR3: CASSFGTEHEQFF
V: TRBV28; J: TRBJ2-4; CDR3: CASSLVAGVVVAKNIQYF
V: TRBV4-3; J: TRBJ1-3; CDR3: CASSQGSRGISGNTIYF
V: TRBV9; J: TRBJ1-3; CDR3: CASSAWDRVGNTIYF
V: TRBV7-9; J: TRBJ2-1; CDR3: CASSLRSLLNNEQFF
V: TRBV27; J: TRBJ1-2; CDR3: CATRQVNGYTF
V: TRBV7-2; J: TRBJ1-5; CDR3: CASSPRDRGGNQPQHF
V: TRBV4-3; J: TRBJ1-6; CDR3: CASSQRGSPLHF
V: TRBV10-2; J: TRBJ2-5; CDR3: CASRSSGGARETQYF
V: TRBV19; J: TRBJ2-1; CDR3: CASSLSDIPYNEQFF
V: TRBV19; J: TRBJ2-7; CDR3: CASSIGTVYEQYF
V: TRBV7-2; J: TRBJ2-7; CDR3: CASSSLPGQSYEQYF
V: TRBV7-2; J: TRBJ1-5; CDR3: CASSSRPGQGGNQPQHF
V: TRBV5-1; J: TRBJ2-7; CDR3: CASSLDAGSYEQYF
V: TRBV10-3; J: TRBJ2-7; CDR3: CAISDRERLYEQYF
V: TRBV5-5; J: TRBJ2-1; CDR3: CASSLQLGRPWFF